This T cell receptor (beta chain) was retrieved from a study of CD8 T cells in Susac syndrome. Study results and caveats: It was acknowledged in the study that the number of individuals who were included in its TCR sequencing and HLA analysis was relatively small.

It was with random hexamers that about 0.45 to 1 ug RNA was reverse transcribed. TCRdb used MiXCR to reprocess the immunoSEQ multiplex PCR reads, holding one entry per CDR3 protein. The table lists about 290,000 distinct CDR3 sequences, 89% of them singletons. Comments on this clonotype: Its antigen is unidentified.

The sequencing sample was made of CD8+ T cells from PBMCs. The sequence was collected from a human donor with multiple sclerosis.

This CDR3 is CASSDSPGGTDTQYF. The CDR3 region has the DNA TGTGCCAGCAGTGACTCCCCCGGGGGCACAGATACGCAGTATTTT. V gene TRBV6-4 combines with J gene TRBJ2-3; TRBD2 is a possible D gene (5 bases). CDR1 MRHNA and CDR2 SNTAGT come from the germline V gene. The length of the CDR3 is 15 residues. The ends were cut back, 0 bases at V and 1 base at J, with 8 bases in the middle.